These 4 T cell receptor beta chains share one sample of origin, sequenced in a study of radiation and T cells in renal cell carcinoma. Clones were sequenced by immunoSEQ multiplex PCR, and TCRdb holds only the in-frame ones, with some missing. The table records some 100,000 clones, over 75% of them present only once. Indicated time point: baseline pretreatment blood. Treatment in this sample: 15 Gy SBRT to primary tumor, nephrectomy 4 weeks later. Sequences were derived from blood, sampled from a patient whose treatment included radiotherapy and nephrectomy. The receptors stem from a man in his 60s with renal cell carcinoma.

V is TRBV9 and J is TRBJ1-2, with D perhaps TRBD1 (5 bases). The CDR3 has 14 residues. Germline-derived CDR1 and CDR2 are SGDLS and YYNGEE. Trimming took 4 bases from V and 3 from J, leaving 13 bases between them. The CDR3 DNA is TGTGCCAGCAGCCCTCGACCAGGGTACTATGGCTACACCTTC. This translates into CASSPRPGYYGYTF. Filled out from reference TRBV9 and TRBJ1-2, the complete variable domain reads DSGVTQTPKHLITATGQRVTLRCSPRSGDLSVYWYQQSLDQGLQFLIQYYNGEERAKGNILERFSAQQFPDLHSELNLSSLELGDSALYFCASSPRPGYYGYTFGSGTRLTVV.

The chain uses TRBV9 and TRBJ2-5; TRBD1 matches at 7 bases. V gave up 4 bases and J gave up 3 bases; unmatched junction bases: 9. The CDR3 sequence is 15 residues long. CDR1 is SGDLS and CDR2 is YYNGEE in the germline V gene. The CDR3, as DNA: TGTGCCAGCAGCACGCTACCGGGACAGAAAGAGACCCAGTACTTC. Translation: CASSTLPGQKETQYF. Filled out from reference TRBV9 and TRBJ2-5, the complete variable domain reads DSGVTQTPKHLITATGQRVTLRCSPRSGDLSVYWYQQSLDQGLQFLIQYYNGEERAKGNILERFSAQQFPDLHSELNLSSLELGDSALYFCASSTLPGQKETQYFGPGTRLLVL.

V and J are TRBV4-2 and TRBJ2-3, with D perhaps matching TRBD1 (5 bases). The CDR3 is made up of 16 amino acids. Trimming cost V 10 bases and J 1 base, with 21 bases left between them. The germline gives CDR1 LGHNA, CDR2 YNFKEQ. The CDR3 spells CATNLGGASGTDTQYF. The CDR3 bases are TGTGCCACCAACCTGGGTGGGGCGAGTGGCACAGATACGCAGTATTTT.

The gene calls are TRBV28 and TRBJ1-2; 8 bases map to TRBD1. Per germline, CDR1 MDHEN and CDR2 SYDVKM. The ends lost 8 bases at V and 4 bases at J; junction bases unmatched: 9. This CDR3 contains 14 residues. This chain's CDR3 is CASWRQGKSYGYTF. CDR3 nucleotide sequence: TGTGCCAGCTGGCGACAGGGGAAAAGCTATGGCTACACCTTC.